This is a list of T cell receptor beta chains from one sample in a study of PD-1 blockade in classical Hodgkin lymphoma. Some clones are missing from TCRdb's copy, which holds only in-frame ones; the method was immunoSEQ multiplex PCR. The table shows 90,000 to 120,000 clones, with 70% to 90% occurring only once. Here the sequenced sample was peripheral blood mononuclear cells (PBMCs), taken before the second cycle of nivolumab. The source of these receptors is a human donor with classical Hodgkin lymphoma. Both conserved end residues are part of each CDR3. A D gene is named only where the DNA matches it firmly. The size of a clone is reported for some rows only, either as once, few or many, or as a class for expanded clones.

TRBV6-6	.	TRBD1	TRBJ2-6	CASSRQGSAGANVLTF	TGTGCCAGCAGTAGACAGGGAAGCGCTGGGGCCAACGTCCTGACTTTC
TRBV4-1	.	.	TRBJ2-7	CASSQDWGFYEQYF	TGCGCCAGCAGCCAAGATTGGGGATTCTACGAGCAGTACTTC
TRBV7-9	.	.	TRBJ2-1	CASSLRASQGSSYNEQFF	TGTGCCAGCAGCCTGAGGGCATCACAGGGATCCTCCTACAATGAGCAGTTCTTC
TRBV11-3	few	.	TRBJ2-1	CASSRRDLNRGEQFF	TGTGCCAGCAGCCGCCGGGACCTCAATCGAGGTGAGCAGTTCTTC
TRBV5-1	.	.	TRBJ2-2	CASSYRELPNTGELFF	TGCGCCAGCAGCTACCGGGAGCTACCCAACACCGGGGAGCTGTTTTTT
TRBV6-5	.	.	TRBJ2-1	CASSYSWDINEQFF	TGTGCCAGCAGTTACTCATGGGACATCAATGAGCAGTTCTTC
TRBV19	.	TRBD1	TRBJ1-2	CASSNGQAARYRRGYTF	TGTGCCAGTAGTAACGGACAGGCTGCGAGGTATCGAAGAGGCTACACCTTC
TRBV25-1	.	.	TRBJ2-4	CASTGRGWAKNIQYF	TGTGCCAGCACGGGGAGAGGATGGGCCAAAAACATTCAGTACTTC
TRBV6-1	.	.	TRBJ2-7	CASSVGGLYEQYF	TGTGCCAGCAGTGTGGGGGGACTCTACGAGCAGTACTTC
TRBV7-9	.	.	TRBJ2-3	CASSLAASTDTQYF	TGTGCCAGCAGCTTAGCGGCATCGACAGATACGCAGTATTTT
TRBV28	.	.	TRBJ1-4	CASTPSAGTPNEKLFF	TGTGCCAGCACACCTTCAGCAGGGACTCCTAATGAAAAACTGTTTTTT
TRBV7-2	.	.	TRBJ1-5	CASSYGNSNQPQHF	TGTGCCAGCAGCTACGGTAATAGCAATCAGCCCCAGCATTTT
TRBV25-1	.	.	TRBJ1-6	CASRNREAQNSPLHF	TGTGCCAGCAGAAACAGGGAAGCACAAAATTCACCCCTCCACTTT
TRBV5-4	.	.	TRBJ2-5	CASSLVGSGRETQYF	TGTGCCAGCAGCTTGGTGGGTAGCGGTAGAGAGACCCAGTACTTC
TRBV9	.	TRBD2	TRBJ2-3	CASSGGTSRPDTQYF	TGTGCCAGCAGCGGCGGGACTAGCCGGCCAGATACGCAGTATTTT
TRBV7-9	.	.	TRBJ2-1	CASSSPDIGSHRDNEQFF	TGTGCCAGCAGCTCCCCTGACATCGGGTCCCACAGGGACAATGAGCAGTTCTTC
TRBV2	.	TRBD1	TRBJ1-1	CASSGTGFTEAFF	TGTGCCAGCAGTGGGACAGGGTTCACTGAAGCTTTCTTT
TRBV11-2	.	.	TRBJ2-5	CASSLDRPGNLGRPQETQYF	TGTGCCAGCAGCTTAGATCGTCCCGGCAACTTGGGCAGGCCTCAAGAGACCCAGTACTTC
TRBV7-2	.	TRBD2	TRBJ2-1	CASSRLLAGSYNEQFF	TGTGCCAGCAGCCGACTACTAGCGGGCTCCTACAATGAGCAGTTCTTC
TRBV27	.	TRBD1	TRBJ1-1	CASSFDRANTEAFF	TGTGCCAGCAGTTTTGACAGGGCGAACACTGAAGCTTTCTTT
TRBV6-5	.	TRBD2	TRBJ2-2	CASRPLAGGTGELFF	TGTGCCAGCAGGCCCCTAGCGGGAGGGACCGGGGAGCTGTTTTTT
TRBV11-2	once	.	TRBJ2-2	CASSPRTGVANTGELFF	TGTGCCAGCAGCCCCCGGACCGGAGTCGCGAACACCGGGGAGCTGTTTTTT
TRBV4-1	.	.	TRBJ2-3	CASSHAWGSTDTQYF	TGCGCCAGCAGCCACGCGTGGGGCAGCACAGATACGCAGTATTTT
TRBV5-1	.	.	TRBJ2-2	CASSLDPRDTGELFF	TGCGCCAGCAGCTTGGATCCCAGGGACACCGGGGAGCTGTTTTTT
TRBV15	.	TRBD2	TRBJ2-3	CATSVKREAPLIDTQYF	TGTGCCACCAGCGTTAAGCGGGAGGCACCTTTGATAGATACGCAGTATTTT
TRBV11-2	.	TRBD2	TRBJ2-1	CASSLTSEIGNEQFF	TGTGCCAGCAGCTTGACTAGCGAAATTGGCAATGAGCAGTTCTTC
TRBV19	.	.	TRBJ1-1	CASSIGGGGDTEAFF	TGTGCCAGTAGTATAGGGGGCGGGGGCGACACTGAAGCTTTCTTT
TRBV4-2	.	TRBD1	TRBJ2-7	CASSQGTGRYEQYF	TGTGCCAGCAGCCAAGGGACAGGGCGGTACGAGCAGTACTTC
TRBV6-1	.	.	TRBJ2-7	CASSEVGVPLVEQYF	TGTGCCAGCAGTGAGGTGGGGGTTCCCCTGGTCGAGCAGTACTTC
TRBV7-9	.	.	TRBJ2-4	CASSLSGARSLAKNIQYF	TGTGCCAGCAGCCTCTCGGGGGCGCGGTCCTTAGCCAAAAACATTCAGTACTTC
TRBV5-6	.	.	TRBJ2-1	CASEGNEQFF	TGTGCCAGCGAGGGGAATGAGCAGTTCTTC
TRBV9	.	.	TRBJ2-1	CASSVGGGNEQFF	TGTGCCAGCAGCGTAGGGGGCGGCAATGAGCAGTTCTTC
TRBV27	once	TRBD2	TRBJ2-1	CASSSTSGELNEQFF	TGTGCCAGCAGTTCGACTAGCGGGGAACTCAATGAGCAGTTCTTC
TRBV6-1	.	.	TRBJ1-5	CASSERQPQHF	TGTGCCAGCAGTGAACGTCAGCCCCAGCATTTT
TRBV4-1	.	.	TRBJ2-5	CASSQDFRSGTQYF	TGCGCCAGCAGCCAAGATTTCCGCTCAGGGACCCAGTACTTC
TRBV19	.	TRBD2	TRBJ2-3	CASSLSMAGGSLYTQYF	TGTGCCAGTAGTTTGTCCATGGCGGGAGGGTCCCTTTATACGCAGTATTTT
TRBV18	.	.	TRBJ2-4	CASSSRTEGDIQYF	TGTGCCAGCTCATCTAGGACAGAAGGGGACATTCAGTACTTC
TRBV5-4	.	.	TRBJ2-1	CASSLEGGKINEQFF	TGTGCCAGCAGCTTAGAGGGCGGGAAAATAAATGAGCAGTTCTTC
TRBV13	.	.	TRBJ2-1	CASSLGSAGKVNEQFF	TGTGCCAGCAGCTTAGGCTCTGCGGGGAAGGTCAATGAGCAGTTCTTC
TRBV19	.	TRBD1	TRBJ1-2	CASSRTGQPNYGYTF	TGTGCCAGTAGTAGGACGGGACAGCCGAACTATGGCTACACCTTC
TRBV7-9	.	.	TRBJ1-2	CASSFGARSTGYTF	TGTGCCAGCAGCTTCGGGGCACGCTCTACTGGCTACACCTTC
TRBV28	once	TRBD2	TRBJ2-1	CASSLFAGGSDEQFF	TGTGCCAGCAGTTTATTTGCGGGAGGGTCGGATGAGCAGTTCTTC
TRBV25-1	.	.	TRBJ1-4	CASSEYGRGGEKLFF	TGTGCCAGCAGTGAATACGGACGGGGGGGTGAAAAACTGTTTTTT
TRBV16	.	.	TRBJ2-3	CASSQTPTTSTDTQYF	TGTGCCAGCAGCCAAACGCCGACGACTAGCACAGATACGCAGTATTTT
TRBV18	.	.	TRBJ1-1	CASSPAFNTEAFF	TGTGCCAGCTCACCAGCGTTTAATACTGAAGCTTTCTTT
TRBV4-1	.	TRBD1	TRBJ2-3	CASSHTPGQHTDTQYF	TGCGCCAGCAGCCACACTCCGGGACAGCACACAGATACGCAGTATTTT
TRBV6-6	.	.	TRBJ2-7	CASMRKTEQYF	TGTGCCAGCATGCGGAAAACCGAGCAGTACTTC